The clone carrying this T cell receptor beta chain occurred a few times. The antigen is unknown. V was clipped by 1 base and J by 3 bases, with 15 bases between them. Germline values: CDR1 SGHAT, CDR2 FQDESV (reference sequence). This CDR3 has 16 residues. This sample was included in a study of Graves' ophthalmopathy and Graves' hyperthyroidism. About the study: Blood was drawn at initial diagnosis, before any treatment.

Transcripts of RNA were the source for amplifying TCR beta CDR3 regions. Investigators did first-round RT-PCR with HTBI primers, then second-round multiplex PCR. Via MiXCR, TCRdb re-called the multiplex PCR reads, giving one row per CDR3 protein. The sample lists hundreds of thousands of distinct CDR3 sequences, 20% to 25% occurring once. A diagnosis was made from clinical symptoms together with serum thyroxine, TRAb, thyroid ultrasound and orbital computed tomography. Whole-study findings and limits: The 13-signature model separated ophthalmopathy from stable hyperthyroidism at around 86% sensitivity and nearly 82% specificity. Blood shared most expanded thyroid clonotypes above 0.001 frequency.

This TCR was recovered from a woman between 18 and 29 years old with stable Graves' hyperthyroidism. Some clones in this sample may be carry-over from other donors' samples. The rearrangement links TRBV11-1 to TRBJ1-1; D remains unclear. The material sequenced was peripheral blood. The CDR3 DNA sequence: TGTGCCAGCAGCTTAGTGGGGTTAGGGATGCACACTGAAGCTTTCTTT. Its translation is CASSLVGLGMHTEAFF.